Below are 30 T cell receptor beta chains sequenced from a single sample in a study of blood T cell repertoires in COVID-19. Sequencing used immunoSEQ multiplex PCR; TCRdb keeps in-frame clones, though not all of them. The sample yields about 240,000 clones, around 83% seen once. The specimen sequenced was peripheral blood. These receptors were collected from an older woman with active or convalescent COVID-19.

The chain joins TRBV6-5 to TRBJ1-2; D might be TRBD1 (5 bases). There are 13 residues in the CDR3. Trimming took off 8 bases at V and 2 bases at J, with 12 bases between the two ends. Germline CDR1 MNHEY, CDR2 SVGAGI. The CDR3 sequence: CASSRAGNYGYTF. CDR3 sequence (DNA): TGTGCCAGCTCTAGAGCAGGGAACTATGGCTACACCTTC.

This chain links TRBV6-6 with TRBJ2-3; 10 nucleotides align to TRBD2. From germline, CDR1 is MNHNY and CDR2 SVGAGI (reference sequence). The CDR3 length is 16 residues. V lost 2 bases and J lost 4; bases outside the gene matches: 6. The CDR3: CASSYVAGGHADTQYF. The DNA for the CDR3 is TGTGCCAGCAGTTACGTAGCGGGGGGTCATGCAGATACGCAGTATTTT.

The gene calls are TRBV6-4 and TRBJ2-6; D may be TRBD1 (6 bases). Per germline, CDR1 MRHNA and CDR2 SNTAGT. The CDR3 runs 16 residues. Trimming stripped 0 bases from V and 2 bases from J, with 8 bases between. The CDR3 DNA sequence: TGTGCCAGCAGTGACTCAGGGACAACTGGGGCCAACGTCCTGACTTTC. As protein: CASSDSGTTGANVLTF.

The CDR3 DNA is TGTGCCAGCAGCCCAGGGCCCAACTATGGCTACACCTTC. This encodes CASSPGPNYGYTF. The chain employs TRBV7-9 and TRBJ1-2, with a possible D match to TRBD1 (5 bases). The ends were cut back, 5 bases at V and 2 bases at J, with 9 bases in the middle. CDR3 size: 13 residues. Germline CDR1 and CDR2: SEHNR and FQNEAQ (reference sequence).

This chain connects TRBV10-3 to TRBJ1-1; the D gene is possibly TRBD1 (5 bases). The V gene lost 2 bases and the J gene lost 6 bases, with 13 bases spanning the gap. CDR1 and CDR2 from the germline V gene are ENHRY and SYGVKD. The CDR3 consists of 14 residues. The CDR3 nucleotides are TGTGCCATCAGTGAGCTCGCAGGGAGGGCTGAAGCTTTCTTT. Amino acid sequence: CAISELAGRAEAFF.

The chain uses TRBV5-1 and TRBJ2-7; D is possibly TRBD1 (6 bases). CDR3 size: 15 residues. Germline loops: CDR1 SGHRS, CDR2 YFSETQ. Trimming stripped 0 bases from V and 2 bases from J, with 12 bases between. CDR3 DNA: TGCGCCAGCAGCTTGGGGCCAGGGGATCCCTACGAGCAGTACTTC. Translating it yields CASSLGPGDPYEQYF.

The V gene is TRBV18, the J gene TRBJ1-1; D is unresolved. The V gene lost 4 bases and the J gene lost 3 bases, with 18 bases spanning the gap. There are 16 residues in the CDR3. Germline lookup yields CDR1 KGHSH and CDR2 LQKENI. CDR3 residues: CASSHGLSFSDTEAFF. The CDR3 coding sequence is TGTGCCAGCTCACACGGTTTAAGTTTTTCGGACACTGAAGCTTTCTTT.

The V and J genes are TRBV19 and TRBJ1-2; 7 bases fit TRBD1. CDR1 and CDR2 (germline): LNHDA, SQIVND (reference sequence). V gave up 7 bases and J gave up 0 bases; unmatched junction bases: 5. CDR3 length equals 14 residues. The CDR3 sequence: CASTTGAANYGYTF. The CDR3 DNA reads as TGTGCCAGTACTACAGGGGCTGCTAACTATGGCTACACCTTC.

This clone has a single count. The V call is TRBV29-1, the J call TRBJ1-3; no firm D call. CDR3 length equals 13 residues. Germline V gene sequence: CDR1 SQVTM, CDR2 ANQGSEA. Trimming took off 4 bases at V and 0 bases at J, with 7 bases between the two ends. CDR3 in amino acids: CSVAVSSGNTIYF. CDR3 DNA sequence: TGCAGCGTTGCAGTAAGCTCTGGAAACACCATATATTTT.

The DNA for the CDR3 is TGTGCCTGGAGTGCGGACAGAAACTTTAACTATGGCTACACCTTC. This codes for CAWSADRNFNYGYTF. The chain employs TRBV30 and TRBJ1-2; possibly TRBD1 for D (6 bases). The CDR3 has 15 amino acids. Germline lookup yields CDR1 GTSNPN and CDR2 SVGIG (reference sequence). V lost 1 base and J 1 base, leaving 13 bases between the germline ends.

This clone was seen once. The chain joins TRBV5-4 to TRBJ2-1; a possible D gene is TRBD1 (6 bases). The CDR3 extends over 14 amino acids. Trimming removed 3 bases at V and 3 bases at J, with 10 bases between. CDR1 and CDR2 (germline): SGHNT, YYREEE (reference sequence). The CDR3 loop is CASSSDSYYNEQFF. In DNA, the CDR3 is TGTGCCAGCAGCTCGGACAGCTACTACAATGAGCAGTTCTTC. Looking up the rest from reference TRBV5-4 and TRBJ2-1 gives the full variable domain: ETGVTQSPTHLIKTRGQQVTLRCSSQSGHNTVSWYQQALGQGPQFIFQYYREEENGRGNFPPRFSGLQFPNYSSELNVNALELDDSALYLCASSSDSYYNEQFFGPGTRLTVL.

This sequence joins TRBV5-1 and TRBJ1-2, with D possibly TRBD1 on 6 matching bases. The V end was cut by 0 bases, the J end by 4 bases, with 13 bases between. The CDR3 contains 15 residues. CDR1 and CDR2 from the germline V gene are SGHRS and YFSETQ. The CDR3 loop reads CASSLVGSGVYGYTF. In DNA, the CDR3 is TGCGCCAGCAGCTTGGTAGGGTCAGGGGTCTATGGCTACACCTTC.

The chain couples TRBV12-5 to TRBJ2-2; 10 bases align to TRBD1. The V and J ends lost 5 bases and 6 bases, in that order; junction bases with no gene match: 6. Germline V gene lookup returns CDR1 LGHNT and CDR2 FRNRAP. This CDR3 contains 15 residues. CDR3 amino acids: CASGLRTGGPGELFF. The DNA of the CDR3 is TGTGCTAGTGGTCTCAGGACAGGGGGACCCGGGGAGCTGTTTTTT.

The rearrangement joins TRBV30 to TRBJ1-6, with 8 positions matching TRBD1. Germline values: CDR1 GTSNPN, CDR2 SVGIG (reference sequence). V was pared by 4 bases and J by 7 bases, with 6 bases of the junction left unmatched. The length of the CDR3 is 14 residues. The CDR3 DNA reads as TGTGCCTGGATCCTGGACAGGGCAAATTCACCCCTCCACTTT. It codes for CAWILDRANSPLHF.

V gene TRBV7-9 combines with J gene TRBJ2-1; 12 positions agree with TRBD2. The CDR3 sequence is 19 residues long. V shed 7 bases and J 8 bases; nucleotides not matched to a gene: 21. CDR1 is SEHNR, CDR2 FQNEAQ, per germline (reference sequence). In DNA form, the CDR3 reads TGTGCCAGCAACCCTAGGGGAACTAGCGGGGGGTTCCTGGGCGATGAGCAGTTCTTC. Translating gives CASNPRGTSGGFLGDEQFF.

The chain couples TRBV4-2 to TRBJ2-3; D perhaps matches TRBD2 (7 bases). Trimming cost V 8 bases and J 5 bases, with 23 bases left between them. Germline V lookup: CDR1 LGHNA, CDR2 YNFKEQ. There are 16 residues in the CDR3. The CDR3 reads CASALGRGGAKDTQYF. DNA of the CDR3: TGTGCCAGCGCCCTCGGAAGGGGGGGGGCCAAAGATACGCAGTATTTT.

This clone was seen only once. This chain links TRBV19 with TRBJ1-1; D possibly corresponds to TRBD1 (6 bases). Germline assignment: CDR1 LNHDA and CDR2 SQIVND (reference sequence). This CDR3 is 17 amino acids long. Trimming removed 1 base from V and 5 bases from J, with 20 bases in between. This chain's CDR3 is CASSIVLRTDARTEAFF. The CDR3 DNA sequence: TGTGCCAGTAGTATAGTACTCCGGACAGACGCGCGGACTGAAGCTTTCTTT.

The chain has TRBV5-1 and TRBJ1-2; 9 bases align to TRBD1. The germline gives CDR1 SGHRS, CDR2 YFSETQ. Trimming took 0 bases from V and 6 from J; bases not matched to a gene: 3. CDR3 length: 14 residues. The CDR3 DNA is TGCGCCAGCAGCTTGGGGGGACAGGGCGATGGCTACACCTTC. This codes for CASSLGGQGDGYTF.

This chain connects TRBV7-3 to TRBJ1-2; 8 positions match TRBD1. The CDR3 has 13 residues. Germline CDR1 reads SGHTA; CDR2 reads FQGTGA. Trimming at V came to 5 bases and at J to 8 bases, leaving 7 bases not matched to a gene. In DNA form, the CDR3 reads TGTGCCAGCAGCCCCGGACAGGGAGGCGGCTACACCTTC. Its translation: CASSPGQGGGYTF.

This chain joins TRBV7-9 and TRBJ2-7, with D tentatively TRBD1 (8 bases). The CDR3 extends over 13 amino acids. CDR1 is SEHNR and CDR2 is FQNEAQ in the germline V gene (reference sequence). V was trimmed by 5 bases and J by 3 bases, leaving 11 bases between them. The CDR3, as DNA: TGTGCCAGCAGCACAGGGGGGGTCTACGAGCAGTACTTC. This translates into CASSTGGVYEQYF.

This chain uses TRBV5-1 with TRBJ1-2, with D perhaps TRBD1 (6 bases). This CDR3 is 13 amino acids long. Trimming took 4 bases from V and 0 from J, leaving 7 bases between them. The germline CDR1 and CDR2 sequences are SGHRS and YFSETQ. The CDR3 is CASSRDTNYGYTF. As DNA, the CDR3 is TGCGCCAGCAGCCGGGACACTAACTATGGCTACACCTTC. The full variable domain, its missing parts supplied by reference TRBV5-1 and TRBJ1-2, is KAGVTQTPRYLIKTRGQQVTLSCSPISGHRSVSWYQQTPGQGLQFLFEYFSETQRNKGNFPGRFSGRQFSNSRSEMNVSTLELGDSALYLCASSRDTNYGYTFGSGTRLTVV.

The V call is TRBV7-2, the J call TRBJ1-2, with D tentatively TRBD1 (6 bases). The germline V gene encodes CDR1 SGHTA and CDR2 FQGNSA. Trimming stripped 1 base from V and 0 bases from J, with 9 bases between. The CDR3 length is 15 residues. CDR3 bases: TGTGCCAGCAGCTTAGTACAGGGAGCTAACTATGGCTACACCTTC. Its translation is CASSLVQGANYGYTF.

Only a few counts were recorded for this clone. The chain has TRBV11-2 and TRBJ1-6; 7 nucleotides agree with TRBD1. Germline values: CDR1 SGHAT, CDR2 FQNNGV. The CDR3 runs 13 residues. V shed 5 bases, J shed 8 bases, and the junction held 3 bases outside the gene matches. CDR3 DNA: TGTGCCAGCAGCCAGACAGGGCATTCACCCCTCCACTTT. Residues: CASSQTGHSPLHF.

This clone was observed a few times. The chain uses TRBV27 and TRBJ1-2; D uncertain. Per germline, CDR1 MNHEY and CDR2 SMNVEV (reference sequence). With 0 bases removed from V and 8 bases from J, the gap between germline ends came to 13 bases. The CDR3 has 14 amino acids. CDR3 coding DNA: TGTGCCAGCAGTTTATCGGACCGCTCGGGAGGCTACACCTTC. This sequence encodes CASSLSDRSGGYTF.

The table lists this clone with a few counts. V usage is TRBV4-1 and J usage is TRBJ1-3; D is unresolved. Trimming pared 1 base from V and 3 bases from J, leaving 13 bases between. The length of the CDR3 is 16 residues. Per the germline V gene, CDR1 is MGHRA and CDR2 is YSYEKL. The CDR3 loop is CASSQGRRGLGNTIYF. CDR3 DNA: TGCGCCAGCAGCCAAGGACGTCGGGGTCTTGGAAACACCATATATTTT.

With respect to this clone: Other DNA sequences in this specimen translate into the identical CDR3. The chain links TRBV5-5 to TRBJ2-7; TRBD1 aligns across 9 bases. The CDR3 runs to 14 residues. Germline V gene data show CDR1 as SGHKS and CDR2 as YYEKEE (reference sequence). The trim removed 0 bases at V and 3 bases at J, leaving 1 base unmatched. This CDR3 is CASSLGGQGYEQYF. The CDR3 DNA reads TGTGCCAGCAGCTTGGGGGGACAGGGCTACGAGCAGTACTTC.

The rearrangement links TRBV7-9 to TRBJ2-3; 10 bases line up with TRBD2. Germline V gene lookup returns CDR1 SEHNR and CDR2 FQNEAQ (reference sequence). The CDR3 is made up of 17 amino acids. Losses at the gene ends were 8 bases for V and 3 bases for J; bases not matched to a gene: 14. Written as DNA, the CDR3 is TGTGCCAGCGTTTCCGAGCGGGGGGGGCTGAGTACAGATACGCAGTATTTT. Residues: CASVSERGGLSTDTQYF.

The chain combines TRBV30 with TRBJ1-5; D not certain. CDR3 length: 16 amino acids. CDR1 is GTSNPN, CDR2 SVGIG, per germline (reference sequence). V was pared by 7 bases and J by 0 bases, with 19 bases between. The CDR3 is CASSESHPGSNQPQHF. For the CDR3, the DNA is TGTGCCTCCTCGGAGAGCCACCCGGGTAGCAATCAGCCCCAGCATTTT.

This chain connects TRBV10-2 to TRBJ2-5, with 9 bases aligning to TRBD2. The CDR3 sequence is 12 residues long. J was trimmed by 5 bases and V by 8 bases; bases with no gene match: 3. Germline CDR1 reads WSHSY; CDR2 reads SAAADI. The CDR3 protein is CASGLAWETQYF. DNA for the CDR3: TGCGCCAGCGGACTAGCGTGGGAGACCCAGTACTTC.

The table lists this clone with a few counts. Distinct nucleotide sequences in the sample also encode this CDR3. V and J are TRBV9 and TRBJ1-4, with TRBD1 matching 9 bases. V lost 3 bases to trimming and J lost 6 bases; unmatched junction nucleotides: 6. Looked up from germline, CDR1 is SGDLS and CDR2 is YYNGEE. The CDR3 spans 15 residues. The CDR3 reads CASSDGTGRHEKLFF. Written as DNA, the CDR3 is TGTGCCAGCAGCGACGGGACAGGGAGGCATGAAAAACTGTTTTTT.